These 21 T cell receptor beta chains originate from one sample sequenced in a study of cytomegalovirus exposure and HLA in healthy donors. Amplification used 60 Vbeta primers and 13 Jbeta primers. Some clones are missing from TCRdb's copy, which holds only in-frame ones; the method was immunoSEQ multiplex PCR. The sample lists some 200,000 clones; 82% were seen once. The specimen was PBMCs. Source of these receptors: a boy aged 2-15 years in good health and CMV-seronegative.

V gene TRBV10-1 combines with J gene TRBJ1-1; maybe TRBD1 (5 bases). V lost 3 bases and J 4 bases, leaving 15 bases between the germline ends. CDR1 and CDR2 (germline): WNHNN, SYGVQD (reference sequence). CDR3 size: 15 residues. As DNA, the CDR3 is TGCGCCAGCAGTGACTCGATAGGGGTCGGCACTGAAGCTTTCTTT. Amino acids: CASSDSIGVGTEAFF.

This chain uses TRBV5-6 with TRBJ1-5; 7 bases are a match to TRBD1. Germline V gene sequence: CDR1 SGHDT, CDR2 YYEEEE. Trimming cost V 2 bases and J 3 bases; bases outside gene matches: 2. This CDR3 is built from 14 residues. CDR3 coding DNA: TGTGCCAGCAGCTTAGGGGGCTACAATCAGCCCCAGCATTTT. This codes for CASSLGGYNQPQHF.

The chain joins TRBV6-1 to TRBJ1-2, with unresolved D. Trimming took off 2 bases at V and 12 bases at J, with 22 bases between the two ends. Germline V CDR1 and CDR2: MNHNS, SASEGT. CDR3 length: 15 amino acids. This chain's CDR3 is CASSEKLAGFIKNTF. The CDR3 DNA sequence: TGTGCCAGCAGTGAAAAACTGGCAGGTTTCATTAAAAACACCTTC.

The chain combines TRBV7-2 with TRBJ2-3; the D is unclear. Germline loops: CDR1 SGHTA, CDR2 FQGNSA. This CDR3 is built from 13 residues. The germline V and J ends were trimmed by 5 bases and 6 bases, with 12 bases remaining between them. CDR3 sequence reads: CASSPPTRDTQYF. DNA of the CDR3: TGTGCCAGCAGCCCTCCTACCCGGGATACGCAGTATTTT.

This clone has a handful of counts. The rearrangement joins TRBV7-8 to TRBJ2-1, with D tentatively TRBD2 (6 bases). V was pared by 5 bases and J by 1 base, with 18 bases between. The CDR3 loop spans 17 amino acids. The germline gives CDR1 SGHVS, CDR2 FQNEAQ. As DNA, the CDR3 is TGTGCCAGCAGCAGGCGCCTAGGGACTTCTTCCTACAATGAGCAGTTCTTC. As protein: CASSRRLGTSSYNEQFF.

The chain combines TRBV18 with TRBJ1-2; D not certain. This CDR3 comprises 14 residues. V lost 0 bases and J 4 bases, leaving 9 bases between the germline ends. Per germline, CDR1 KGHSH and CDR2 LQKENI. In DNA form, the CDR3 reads TGTGCCAGCTCACCACCCGCAGATACCTATGGCTACACCTTC. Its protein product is CASSPPADTYGYTF.

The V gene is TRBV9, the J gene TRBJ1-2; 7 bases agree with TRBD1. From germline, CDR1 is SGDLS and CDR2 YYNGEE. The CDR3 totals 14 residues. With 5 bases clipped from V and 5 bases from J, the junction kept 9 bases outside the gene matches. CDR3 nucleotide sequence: TGTGCCAGCAGTAAAATCGGACAGGATTATGGCTACACCTTC. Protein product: CASSKIGQDYGYTF.

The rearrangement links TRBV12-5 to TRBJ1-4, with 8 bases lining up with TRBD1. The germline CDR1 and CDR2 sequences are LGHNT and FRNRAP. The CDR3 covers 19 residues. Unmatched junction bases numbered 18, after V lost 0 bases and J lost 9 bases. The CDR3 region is CASGLVRYGSSTGEKKLFF. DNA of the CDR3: TGTGCTAGTGGTTTGGTACGGTACGGGAGCTCGACAGGGGAGAAAAAACTGTTTTTT.

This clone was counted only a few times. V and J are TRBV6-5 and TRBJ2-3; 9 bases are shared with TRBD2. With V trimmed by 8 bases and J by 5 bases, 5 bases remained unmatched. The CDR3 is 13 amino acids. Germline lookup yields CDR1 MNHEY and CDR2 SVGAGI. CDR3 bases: TGTGCCAGCTGGCGGGGGGGCCAAGATACGCAGTATTTT. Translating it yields CASWRGGQDTQYF.

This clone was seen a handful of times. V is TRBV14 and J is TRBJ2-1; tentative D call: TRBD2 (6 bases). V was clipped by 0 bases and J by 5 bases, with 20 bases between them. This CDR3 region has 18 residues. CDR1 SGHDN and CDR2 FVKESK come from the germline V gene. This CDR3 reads CASSQEGLLAQNNNEQFF. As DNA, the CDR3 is TGTGCCAGCAGCCAAGAAGGCCTACTAGCCCAGAACAACAATGAGCAGTTCTTC. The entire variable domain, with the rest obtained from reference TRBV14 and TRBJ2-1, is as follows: EAGVTQFPSHSVIEKGQTVTLRCDPISGHDNLYWYRRVMGKEIKFLLHFVKESKQDESGMPNNRFLAERTGGTYSTLKVQPAELEDSGVYFCASSQEGLLAQNNNEQFFGPGTRLTVL.

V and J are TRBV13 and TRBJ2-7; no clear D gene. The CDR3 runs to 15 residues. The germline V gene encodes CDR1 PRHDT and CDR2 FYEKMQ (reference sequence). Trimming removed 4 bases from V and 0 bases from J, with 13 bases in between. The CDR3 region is CASSSSSSSSYEQYF. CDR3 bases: TGTGCCAGCAGCTCTTCCTCTTCGAGCTCCTACGAGCAGTACTTC.

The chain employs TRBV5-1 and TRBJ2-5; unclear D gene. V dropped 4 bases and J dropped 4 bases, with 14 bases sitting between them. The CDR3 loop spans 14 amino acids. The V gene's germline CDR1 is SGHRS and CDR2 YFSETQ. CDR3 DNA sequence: TGCGCCAGCAGCCTTACGACACCTGTAGAGACCCAGTACTTC. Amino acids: CASSLTTPVETQYF.

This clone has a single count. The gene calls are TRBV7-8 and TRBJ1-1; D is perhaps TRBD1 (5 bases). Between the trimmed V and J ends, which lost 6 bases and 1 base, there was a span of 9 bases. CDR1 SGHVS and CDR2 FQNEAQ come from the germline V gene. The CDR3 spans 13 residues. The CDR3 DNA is TGTGCCAGCAGACGAGACAGGAACACTGAAGCTTTCTTT. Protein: CASRRDRNTEAFF.

In DNA, the CDR3 is TGTGCCAGCAGCATCGGGACAGGGTATGGGCATGGCTACACCTTC. Its protein is CASSIGTGYGHGYTF. The rearrangement joins TRBV5-8 to TRBJ1-2, with TRBD1 matching over 9 bases. The CDR3 covers 15 residues. Germline values: CDR1 SGHTS, CDR2 YDEGEE. V lost 4 bases, J lost 6 bases, and 10 bases stayed unmatched.

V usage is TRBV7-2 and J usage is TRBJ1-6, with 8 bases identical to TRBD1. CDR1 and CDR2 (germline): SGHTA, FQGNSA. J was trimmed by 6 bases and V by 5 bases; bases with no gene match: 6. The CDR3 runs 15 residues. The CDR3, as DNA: TGTGCCAGCAGCGGACAGGGATGGGGTAATTCACCCCTCCACTTT. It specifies CASSGQGWGNSPLHF.

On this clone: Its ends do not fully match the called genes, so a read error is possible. Here the CDR3 reads CSSSRGGWSAGGETQYF. CDR3 DNA: TGTTCCAGCAGCCGGGGGGGTTGGAGCGCCGGAGGAGAGACCCAGTACTTC. The chain has TRBV7-9 and TRBJ2-5, with TRBD2 matching 8 bases. Germline CDR1 and CDR2: SEHNR and FQNEAQ (reference sequence). This CDR3 comprises 17 residues.

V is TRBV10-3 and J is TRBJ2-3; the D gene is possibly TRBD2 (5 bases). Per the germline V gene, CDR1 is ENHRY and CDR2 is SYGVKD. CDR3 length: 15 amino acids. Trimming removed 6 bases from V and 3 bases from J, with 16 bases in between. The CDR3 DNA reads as TGTGCCATCAGCTCTCCGGGATCCCGGACAGATACGCAGTATTTT. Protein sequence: CAISSPGSRTDTQYF.

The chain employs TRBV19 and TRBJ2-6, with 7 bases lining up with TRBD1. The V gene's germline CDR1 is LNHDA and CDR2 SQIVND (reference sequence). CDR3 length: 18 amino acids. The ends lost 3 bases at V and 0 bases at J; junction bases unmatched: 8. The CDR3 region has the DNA TGTGCCAGTAGTATTTCCCCAGGGGGTATCTCTGGGGCCAACGTCCTGACTTTC. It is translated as CASSISPGGISGANVLTF.

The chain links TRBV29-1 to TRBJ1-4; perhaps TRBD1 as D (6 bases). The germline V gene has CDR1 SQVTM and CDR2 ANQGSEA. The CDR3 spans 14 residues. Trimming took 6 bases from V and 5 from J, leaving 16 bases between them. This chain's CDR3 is CSVANGQFNEKLFF. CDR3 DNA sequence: TGCAGCGTCGCGAACGGACAGTTCAATGAAAAACTGTTTTTT.

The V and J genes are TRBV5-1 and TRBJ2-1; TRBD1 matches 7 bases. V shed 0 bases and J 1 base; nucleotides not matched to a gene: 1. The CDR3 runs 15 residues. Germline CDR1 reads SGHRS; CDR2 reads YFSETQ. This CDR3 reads CASSLDRGSYNEQFF. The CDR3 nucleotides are TGCGCCAGCAGCTTGGACAGGGGTTCCTACAATGAGCAGTTCTTC.

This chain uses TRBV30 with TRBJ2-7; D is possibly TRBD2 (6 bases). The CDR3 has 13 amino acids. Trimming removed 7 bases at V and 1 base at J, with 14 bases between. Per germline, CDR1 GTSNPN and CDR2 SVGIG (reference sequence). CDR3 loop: CAFAGRDSYEQYF. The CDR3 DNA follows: TGTGCCTTCGCGGGACGGGATTCCTACGAGCAGTACTTC.